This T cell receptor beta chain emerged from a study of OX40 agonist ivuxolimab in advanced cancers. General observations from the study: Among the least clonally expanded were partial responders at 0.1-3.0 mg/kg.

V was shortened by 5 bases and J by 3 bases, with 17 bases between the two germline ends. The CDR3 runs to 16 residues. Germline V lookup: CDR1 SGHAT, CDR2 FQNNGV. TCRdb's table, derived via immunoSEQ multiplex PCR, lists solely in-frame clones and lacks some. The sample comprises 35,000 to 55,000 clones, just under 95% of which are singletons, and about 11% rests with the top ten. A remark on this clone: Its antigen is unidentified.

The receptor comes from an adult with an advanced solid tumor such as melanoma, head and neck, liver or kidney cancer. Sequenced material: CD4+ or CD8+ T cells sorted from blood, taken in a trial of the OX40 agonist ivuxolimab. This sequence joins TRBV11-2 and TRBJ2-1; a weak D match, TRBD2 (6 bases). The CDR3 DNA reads TGTGCCAGCAGCCCGATGGGCGGGACCTACTACAATGAGCAGTTCTTC. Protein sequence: CASSPMGGTYYNEQFF.